One sample yielded the 9 T cell receptor beta chains listed below, sequenced in a study of radiotherapy plus CTLA-4 blockade in lung cancer. Some clones are missing from TCRdb's copy, which holds only in-frame ones; the method was immunoSEQ multiplex PCR. This table has about 73,000 clones, more than 75% appearing once. Sequenced material: peripheral blood, taken from a patient treated with radiotherapy plus ipilimumab. The receptors shown here come from a human donor with non-small cell lung cancer that progressed on radiotherapy plus ipilimumab.

V usage is TRBV7-2 and J usage is TRBJ1-1, with TRBD1 as a possible D gene (5 bases). The length of the CDR3 is 13 residues. V was pared by 5 bases and J by 5 bases, with 12 bases between. Germline V gene data show CDR1 as SGHTA and CDR2 as FQGNSA. The CDR3 protein is CASSPDSLTEAFF. The CDR3 DNA is TGTGCCAGCAGCCCCGACAGCTTAACTGAAGCTTTCTTT. Full variable domain (outside the CDR3, taken from reference TRBV7-2 and TRBJ1-1): GAGVSQSPSNKVTEKGKDVELRCDPISGHTALYWYRQSLGQGLEFLIYFQGNSAPDKSGLPSDRFSAERTGGSVSTLTIQRTQQEDSAVYLCASSPDSLTEAFFGQGTRLTVV.

The chain employs TRBV11-2 and TRBJ2-7, with D tentatively TRBD1 (5 bases). V was shortened by 7 bases and J by 6 bases, with 13 bases between the two germline ends. CDR1 is SGHAT and CDR2 is FQNNGV in the germline V gene. The CDR3 has 12 residues. Here the CDR3 reads CASTKGFGEQYV. In DNA form, the CDR3 reads TGTGCCAGCACCAAGGGGTTTGGCGAGCAGTACGTC.

The gene calls are TRBV2 and TRBJ2-1; D remains unclear. CDR1 is SNHLY, CDR2 FYNNEI, per germline. V was shortened by 6 bases and J by 7 bases, with 19 bases between the two germline ends. The CDR3 runs to 15 residues. CDR3 nucleotides: TGTGCCAGCAGGGGTGGGTCTGGGGTGTGGAATGAGCAGTTCTTC. Residues: CASRGGSGVWNEQFF.

The genes are TRBV7-3 and TRBJ2-2, with a weak D call TRBD1 (6 bases). The germline V and J ends were trimmed by 8 bases and 1 base, with 8 bases remaining between them. CDR1 and CDR2 (germline): SGHTA, FQGTGA. The CDR3 has 13 residues. The CDR3, as DNA: TGTGCCAGCCGGGACAAGAACACCGGGGAGCTGTTTTTT. The encoded protein is CASRDKNTGELFF.

This clone has a handful of counts. The rearrangement links TRBV11-3 to TRBJ2-7; D is ambiguous. This CDR3 contains 12 residues. The germline V gene has CDR1 SGHNT and CDR2 YENEEA. The ends were cut back, 0 bases at V and 5 bases at J, with 5 bases in the middle. The CDR3 nucleotides read TGTGCCAGCAGCTTAGATCTTAACGAGCAGTACGTC. Amino acids: CASSLDLNEQYV.

The J gene is TRBJ1-5, the V gene TRBV27; possibly TRBD1 for D (5 bases). The CDR3 contains 17 residues. CDR1 MNHEY and CDR2 SMNVEV come from the germline V gene (reference sequence). The V gene lost 2 bases and the J gene lost 7 bases, with 21 bases spanning the gap. CDR3 sequence: CASSLQPSGGGGQPQHF. The CDR3 DNA reads TGTGCCAGCAGTTTACAACCGAGTGGGGGGGGAGGACAGCCCCAGCATTTT.

The chain has TRBV27 and TRBJ2-1; 7 nucleotides line up with TRBD1. Losses at the gene ends were 5 bases for V and 5 bases for J; bases not matched to a gene: 12. Germline CDR1 MNHEY, CDR2 SMNVEV (reference sequence). The CDR3 runs to 16 residues. As DNA, the CDR3 is TGTGCCAGCAGTACCAGACAGGGAAGTATTGACAATGAGCAGTTCTTC. Residues: CASSTRQGSIDNEQFF.

V usage is TRBV10-2 and J usage is TRBJ1-5; D gene ambiguous. CDR1 and CDR2 (germline): WSHSY, SAAADI. The CDR3 is made up of 15 amino acids. With 3 bases removed from V and 0 bases from J, the gap between germline ends came to 9 bases. The CDR3 bases are TGCGCCAGCAGTGACCGACTTATTAGCAATCAGCCCCAGCATTTT. This sequence encodes CASSDRLISNQPQHF.

This chain connects TRBV27 to TRBJ2-7; TRBD2 is a possible D gene (5 bases). The CDR3 totals 19 residues. Trimming shortened V by 6 bases and J by 3 bases, and 30 bases separated the two germline ends. Germline-derived CDR1 and CDR2 are MNHEY and SMNVEV (reference sequence). In DNA form, the CDR3 reads TGTGCCAGCAGCCGGCGGGTAACCCCAAACGGAGGTGGAGACTACGAGCAGTACGTC. It encodes CASSRRVTPNGGGDYEQYV.